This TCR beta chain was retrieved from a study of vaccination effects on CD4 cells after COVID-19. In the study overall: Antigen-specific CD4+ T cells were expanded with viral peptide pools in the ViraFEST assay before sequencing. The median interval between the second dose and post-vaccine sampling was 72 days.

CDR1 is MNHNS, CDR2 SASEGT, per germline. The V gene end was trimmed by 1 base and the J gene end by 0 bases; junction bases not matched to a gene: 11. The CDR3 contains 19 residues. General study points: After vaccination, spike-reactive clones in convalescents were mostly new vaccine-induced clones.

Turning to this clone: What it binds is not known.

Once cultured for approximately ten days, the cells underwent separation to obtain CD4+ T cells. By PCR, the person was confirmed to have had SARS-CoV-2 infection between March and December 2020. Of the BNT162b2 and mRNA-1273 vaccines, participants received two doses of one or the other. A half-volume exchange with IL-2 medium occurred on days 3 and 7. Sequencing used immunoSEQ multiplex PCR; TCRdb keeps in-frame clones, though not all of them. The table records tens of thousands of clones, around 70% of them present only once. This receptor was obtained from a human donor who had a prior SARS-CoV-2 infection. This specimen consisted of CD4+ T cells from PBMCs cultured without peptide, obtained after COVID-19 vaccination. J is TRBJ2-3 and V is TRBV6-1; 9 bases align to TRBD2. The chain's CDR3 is CASSEGWASGAMSTDTQYF. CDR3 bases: TGTGCCAGCAGTGAAGGTTGGGCTAGCGGGGCTATGAGCACAGATACGCAGTATTTT.